Listed below are T cell receptor beta chains from one sample, sequenced in a study of beta chain features in type 1 diabetes. Using immunoSEQ multiplex PCR, the repertoire was profiled, and TCRdb retains in-frame clones only, with some absent. The data show about 150,000 clones, with under 13% seen just once and 0.4% to 0.55% held by the top ten. Input material: central memory CD4+ T cells from blood. These receptors were taken from a man aged 25 to 40 with type 1 diabetes. CDR3s include the opening cysteine and the closing phenylalanine or tryptophan. A D gene is named only where the DNA matches it firmly. The listing skips clone size in some rows; elsewhere it reads once, few, many or a size class.

D gene | J gene | clone size | V gene | CDR3 protein | CDR3 DNA
TRBD1 | TRBJ1-2 | . | TRBV29-1 | CSVTDRRSGYTF | TGCAGCGTTACGGACAGGAGGAGCGGCTACACCTTC
TRBD2 | TRBJ2-5 | few | TRBV30 | CAWRGASGRTQYF | TGTGCCTGGCGGGGGGCTAGCGGGAGGACCCAGTACTTC
TRBD2 | TRBJ2-5 | few | TRBV4-3 | CASSRTSGLQETQYF | TGCGCCAGCAGCCGGACTAGCGGACTCCAAGAGACCCAGTACTTC
TRBD2 | TRBJ2-3 | . | TRBV4-2 | CASSSRTTSGTDTQYF | TGTGCCAGCAGCTCCCGAACCACTAGCGGCACAGATACGCAGTATTTT
. | TRBJ1-1 | few | TRBV14 | CASSLRVDTEAFF | TGTGCCAGCAGCCTCAGGGTGGACACTGAAGCTTTCTTT
TRBD1 | TRBJ1-1 | . | TRBV9 | CASSGSGTGGREAFF | TGTGCCAGCAGCGGTTCCGGGACAGGGGGGCGTGAAGCTTTCTTT
. | TRBJ1-5 | . | TRBV30 | CAWSVSGSNQPQHF | TGTGCCTGGAGTGTATCAGGGAGCAATCAGCCCCAGCATTTT
TRBD2 | TRBJ2-3 | . | TRBV7-9 | CASSTGTSGTDTQYF | TGTGCCAGCAGCACCGGGACTAGCGGTACAGATACGCAGTATTTT
. | TRBJ1-2 | . | TRBV28 | CASSFPGQSITRGYTF | TGTGCCAGCAGTTTCCCCGGACAGTCGATTACCAGGGGCTACACCTTC
TRBD1 | TRBJ2-7 | few | TRBV29-1 | CSARDSRSYEQYF | TGCAGCGCAAGGGACAGTCGTTCCTACGAGCAGTACTTC
. | TRBJ1-1 | . | TRBV28 | CASSWRGSEAFF | TGTGCCAGCAGTTGGAGGGGCTCTGAAGCTTTCTTT
TRBD1 | TRBJ2-3 | few | TRBV27 | CASSFNRGSDTQYF | TGTGCCAGCAGTTTCAACAGGGGGTCAGATACGCAGTATTTT
TRBD2 | TRBJ2-1 | few | TRBV15 | CATRGGLAGLSHEQFF | TGTGCCACCAGAGGGGGACTAGCGGGATTGTCCCATGAGCAGTTCTTC
. | TRBJ1-1 | few | TRBV19 | CASRPGPQNTEAFF | TGTGCCAGTAGACCCGGTCCGCAGAACACTGAAGCTTTCTTT
TRBD1 | TRBJ2-5 | few | TRBV5-1 | CASSASGTAEETQYF | TGCGCCAGCAGCGCTTCCGGGACAGCAGAAGAGACCCAGTACTTC
. | TRBJ2-3 | few | TRBV18 | CASSPRGSGIYTQYF | TGTGCCAGCTCACCACGCGGTAGCGGCATATATACGCAGTATTTT
TRBD2 | TRBJ2-7 | . | TRBV5-1 | CASRIAGGPYEQYF | TGCGCCAGCCGAATAGCGGGAGGGCCCTACGAGCAGTACTTC
TRBD1 | TRBJ1-2 | . | TRBV29-1 | CSGTGTAYGYTF | TGCAGCGGGACAGGGACTGCCTATGGCTACACCTTC
TRBD2 | TRBJ2-1 | few | TRBV28 | CASSLFGTSGSYEQFF | TGTGCCAGCAGTTTATTTGGGACTAGCGGGAGCTATGAGCAGTTCTTC
TRBD2 | TRBJ2-3 | many | TRBV11-2 | CASSTGLGTDTQYF | TGTGCCAGCAGCACCGGACTAGGGACAGATACGCAGTATTTT
TRBD1 | TRBJ2-5 | . | TRBV2 | CASSETRDRGNF | TGTGCCAGCAGTGAAACCAGGGACAGGGGAAACTTC
. | TRBJ1-1 | . | TRBV19 | CASIRGGTFRRAFF | TGTGCCAGTATCCGCGGAGGGACCTTCAGGCGGGCTTTCTTT
TRBD1 | TRBJ2-5 | few | TRBV5-1 | CASSSGQGNKETQYF | TGCGCCAGCAGCTCGGGACAGGGGAATAAAGAGACCCAGTACTTC
TRBD1 | TRBJ2-3 | few | TRBV27 | CASSPAGTGVFIDTQYF | TGTGCCAGCAGTCCCGCCGGGACAGGGGTATTTATTGATACGCAGTATTTT
. | TRBJ2-6 | few | TRBV18 | CASSPRQSSGANVLTF | TGTGCCAGCTCACCCCGACAGAGCTCTGGGGCCAACGTCCTGACTTTC
TRBD1 | TRBJ1-4 | few | TRBV29-1 | CSVSRGQGYEKLFF | TGCAGCGTTTCAAGGGGACAGGGTTATGAAAAACTGTTTTTT
. | TRBJ2-5 | . | TRBV9 | CASSVTEETQYF | TGTGCCAGCAGCGTGACAGAAGAGACCCAGTACTTC
. | TRBJ2-1 | . | TRBV7-3 | CASSLGTPNEQFF | TGTGCCAGCAGCTTAGGCACCCCCAATGAGCAGTTCTTC